The clone carrying this T cell receptor beta chain was picked up one time. PCR was performed using 60 Vbeta and 13 Jbeta primers. The data were produced by immunoSEQ multiplex PCR, yet TCRdb's version contains in-frame clones alone and is incomplete. Among fewer than 250,000 clones listed, 75% to 85% were seen once. This sample was included in a study of cytomegalovirus exposure and HLA in healthy donors. Trimming cost V 4 bases and J 6 bases, with 12 bases left between them. This CDR3 is 13 amino acids long. The V gene's germline CDR1 is SQVTM and CDR2 ANQGSEA. Input material: PBMCs. This receptor was identified in a woman in her 30s in good health and CMV-seropositive. V gene TRBV29-1 combines with J gene TRBJ1-4; no clear D gene. The CDR3 bases are TGCAGCGTTGGAGAGACTTCGGATGAAAAACTGTTTTTT. The encoded protein is CSVGETSDEKLFF.